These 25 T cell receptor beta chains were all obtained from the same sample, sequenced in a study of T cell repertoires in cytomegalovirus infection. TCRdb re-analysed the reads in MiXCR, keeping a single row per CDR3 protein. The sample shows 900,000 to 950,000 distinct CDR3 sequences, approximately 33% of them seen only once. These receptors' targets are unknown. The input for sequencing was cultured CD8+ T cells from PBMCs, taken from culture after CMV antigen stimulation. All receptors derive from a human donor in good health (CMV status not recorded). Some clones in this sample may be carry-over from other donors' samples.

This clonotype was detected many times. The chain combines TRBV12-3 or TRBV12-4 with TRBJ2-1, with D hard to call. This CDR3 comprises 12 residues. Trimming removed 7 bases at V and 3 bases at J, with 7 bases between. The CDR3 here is CASKWGYNEQFF. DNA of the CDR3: TGTGCCAGCAAATGGGGCTACAATGAGCAGTTCTTC.

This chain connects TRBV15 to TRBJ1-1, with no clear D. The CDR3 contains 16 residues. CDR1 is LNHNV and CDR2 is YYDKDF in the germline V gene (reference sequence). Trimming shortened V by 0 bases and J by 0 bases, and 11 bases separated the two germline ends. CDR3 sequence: CATSRDALGLNTEAFF. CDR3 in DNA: TGTGCCACCAGCAGAGATGCATTGGGCCTGAACACTGAAGCTTTCTTT.

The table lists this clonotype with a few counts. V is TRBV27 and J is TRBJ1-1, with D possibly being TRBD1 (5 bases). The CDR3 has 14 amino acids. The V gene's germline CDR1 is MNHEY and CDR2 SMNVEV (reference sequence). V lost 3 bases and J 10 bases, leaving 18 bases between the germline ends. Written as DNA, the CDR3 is TGTGCCAGCAGTTTGGGGGGGGGAACTCGTAGAGCTTTCTTT. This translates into CASSLGGGTRRAFF.

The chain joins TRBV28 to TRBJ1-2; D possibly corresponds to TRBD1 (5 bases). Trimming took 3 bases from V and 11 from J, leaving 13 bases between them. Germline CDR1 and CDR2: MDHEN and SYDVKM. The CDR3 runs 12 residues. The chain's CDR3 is CASSFPLGGYTF. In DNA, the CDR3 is TGTGCCAGCAGTTTCCCTCTGGGGGGGTACACCTTC.

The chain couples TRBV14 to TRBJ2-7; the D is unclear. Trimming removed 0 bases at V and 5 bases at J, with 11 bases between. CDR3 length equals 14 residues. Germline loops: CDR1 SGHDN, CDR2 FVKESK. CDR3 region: CASSQEQPPDEQYF. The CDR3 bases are TGTGCCAGCAGCCAAGAACAGCCGCCGGACGAGCAGTACTTC.

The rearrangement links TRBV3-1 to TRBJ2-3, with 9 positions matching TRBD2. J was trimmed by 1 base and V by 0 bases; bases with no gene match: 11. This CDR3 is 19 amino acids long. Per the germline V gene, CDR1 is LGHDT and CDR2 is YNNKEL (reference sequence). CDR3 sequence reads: CASSQDPPTVAGGTDTQYF. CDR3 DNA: TGTGCCAGCAGCCAAGATCCCCCCACGGTAGCGGGGGGCACAGATACGCAGTATTTT.

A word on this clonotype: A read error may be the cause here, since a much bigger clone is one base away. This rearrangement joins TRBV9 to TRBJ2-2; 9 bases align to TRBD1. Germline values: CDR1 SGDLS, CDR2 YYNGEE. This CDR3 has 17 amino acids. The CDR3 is CANSPRRDRVITGELFF. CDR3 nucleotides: TGTGCCAACAGCCCCCGTCGGGACAGGGTGATCACCGGGGAGCTGTTTTTT. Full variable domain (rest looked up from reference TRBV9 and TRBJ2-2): DSGVTQTPKHLITATGQRVTLRCSPRSGDLSVYWYQQSLDQGLQFLIQYYNGEERAKGNILERFSAQQFPDLHSELNLSSLELGDSALYFCANSPRRDRVITGELFFGEGSRLTVL.

The CDR3 sequence is CAIRTGGPSYNEQFF. The CDR3 DNA follows: TGTGCCATCAGAACAGGGGGCCCCTCCTACAATGAGCAGTTCTTC. The V and J genes are TRBV10-3 and TRBJ2-1; 9 nucleotides align to TRBD1. The CDR3 is 15 residues long. The V segment lost 6 bases and the J segment 0 bases; nucleotides outside the gene matches: 3. The germline CDR1 and CDR2 sequences are ENHRY and SYGVKD.

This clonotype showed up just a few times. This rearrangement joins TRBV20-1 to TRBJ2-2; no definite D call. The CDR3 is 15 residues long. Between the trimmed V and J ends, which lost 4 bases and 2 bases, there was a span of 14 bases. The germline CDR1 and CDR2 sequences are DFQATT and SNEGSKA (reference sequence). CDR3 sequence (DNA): TGCAGTGCTAATAAACAAACTCTTAACACCGGGGAGCTGTTTTTT. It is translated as CSANKQTLNTGELFF.

As DNA, the CDR3 is TGTGCCAGCAGTTCGAGTCATCAGCCCCAGCATTTT. It yields the protein CASSSSHQPQHF. The V gene is TRBV7-3, the J gene TRBJ1-5, with unresolved D. CDR1 SGHTA and CDR2 FQGTGA come from the germline V gene. The V end was cut by 6 bases, the J end by 5 bases, with 8 bases between. The CDR3 contains 12 residues.

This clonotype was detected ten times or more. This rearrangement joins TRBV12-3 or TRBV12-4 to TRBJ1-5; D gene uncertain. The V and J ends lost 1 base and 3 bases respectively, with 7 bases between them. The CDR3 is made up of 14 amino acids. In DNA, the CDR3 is TGTGCCAGCAGTTTAGGGCAGTTCAATCAGCCCCAGCATTTT. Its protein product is CASSLGQFNQPQHF.

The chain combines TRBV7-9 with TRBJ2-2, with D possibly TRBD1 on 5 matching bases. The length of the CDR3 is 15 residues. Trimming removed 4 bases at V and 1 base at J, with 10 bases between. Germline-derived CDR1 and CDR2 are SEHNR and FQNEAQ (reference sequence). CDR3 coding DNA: TGTGCCAGCAGCTCCAATACAGGGAACACCGGGGAGCTGTTTTTT. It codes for CASSSNTGNTGELFF.

This CDR3 reads CAISEVKDRTSYGYTF. The CDR3 bases are TGTGCCATCAGTGAAGTGAAGGACCGGACCTCCTATGGCTACACCTTC. This chain connects TRBV10-3 to TRBJ1-2; D is unresolved. The CDR3 has 16 residues. CDR1 is ENHRY and CDR2 is SYGVKD in the germline V gene. V was cut by 3 bases and J by 4 bases, with 18 bases left in between.

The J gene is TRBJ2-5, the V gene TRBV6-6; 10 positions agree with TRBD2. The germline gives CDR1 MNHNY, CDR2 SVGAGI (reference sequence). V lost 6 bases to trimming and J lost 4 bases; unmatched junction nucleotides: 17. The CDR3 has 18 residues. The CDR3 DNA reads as TGTGCCAGCAGCCGTACGGGGCTAGCGGGGGCCGCCCTAGAGACCCAGTACTTC. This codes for CASSRTGLAGAALETQYF.

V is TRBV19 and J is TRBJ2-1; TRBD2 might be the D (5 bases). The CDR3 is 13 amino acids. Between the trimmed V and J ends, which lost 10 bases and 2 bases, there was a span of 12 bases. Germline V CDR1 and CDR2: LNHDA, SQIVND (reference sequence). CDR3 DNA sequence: TGTGCCACCAAAGACGGGACCTACAATGAGCAGTTCTTC. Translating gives CATKDGTYNEQFF.

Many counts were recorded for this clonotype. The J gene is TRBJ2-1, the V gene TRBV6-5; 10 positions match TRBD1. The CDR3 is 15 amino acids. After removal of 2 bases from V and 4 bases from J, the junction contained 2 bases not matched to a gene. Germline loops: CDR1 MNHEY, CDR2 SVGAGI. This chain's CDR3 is CASSYGTGEYNEQFF. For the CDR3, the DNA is TGTGCCAGCAGTTACGGGACAGGGGAATACAATGAGCAGTTCTTC.

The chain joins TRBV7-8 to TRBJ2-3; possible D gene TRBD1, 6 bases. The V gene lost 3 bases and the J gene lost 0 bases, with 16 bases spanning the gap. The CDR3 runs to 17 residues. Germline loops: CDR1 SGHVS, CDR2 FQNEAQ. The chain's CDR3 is CASSFPDRPGSTDTQYF. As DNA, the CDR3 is TGTGCCAGCAGCTTCCCCGACAGGCCGGGTAGCACAGATACGCAGTATTTT.

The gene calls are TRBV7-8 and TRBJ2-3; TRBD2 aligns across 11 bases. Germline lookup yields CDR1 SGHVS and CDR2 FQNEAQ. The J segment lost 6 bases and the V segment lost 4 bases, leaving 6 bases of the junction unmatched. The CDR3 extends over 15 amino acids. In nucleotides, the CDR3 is TGTGCCAGCAGCTGGCTAGCGGGGGGACCCGATACGCAGTATTTT. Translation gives CASSWLAGGPDTQYF.

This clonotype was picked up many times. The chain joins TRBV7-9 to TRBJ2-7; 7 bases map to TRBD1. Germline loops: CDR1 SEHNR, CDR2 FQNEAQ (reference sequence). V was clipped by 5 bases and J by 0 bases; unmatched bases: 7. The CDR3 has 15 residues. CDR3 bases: TGTGCCAGCAGCGGGGCGGACAGGAGCTCCTACGAGCAGTACGTC. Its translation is CASSGADRSSYEQYV.

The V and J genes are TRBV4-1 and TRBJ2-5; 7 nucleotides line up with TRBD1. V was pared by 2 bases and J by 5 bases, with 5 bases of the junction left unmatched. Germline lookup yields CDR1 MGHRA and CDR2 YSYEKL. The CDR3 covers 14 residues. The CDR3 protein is CASSQWTGQETQYF. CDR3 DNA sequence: TGCGCCAGCAGCCAATGGACGGGACAGGAGACCCAGTACTTC.

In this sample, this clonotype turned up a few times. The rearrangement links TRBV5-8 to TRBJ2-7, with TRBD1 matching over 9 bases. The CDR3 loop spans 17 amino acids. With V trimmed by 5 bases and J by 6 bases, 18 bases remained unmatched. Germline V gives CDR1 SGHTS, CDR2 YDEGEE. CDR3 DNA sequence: TGTGCCAGCAGAAAAGGGACAGGGAATCCCTATCTGTCCGAGCAGTACGTC. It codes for CASRKGTGNPYLSEQYV.

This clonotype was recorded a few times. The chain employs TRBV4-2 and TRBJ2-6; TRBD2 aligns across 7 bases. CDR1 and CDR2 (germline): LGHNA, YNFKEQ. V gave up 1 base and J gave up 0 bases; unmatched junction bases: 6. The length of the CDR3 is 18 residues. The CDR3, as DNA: TGTGCCAGCAGCCAAGGGGAGGGGCCCTCCTCTGGGGCCAACGTCCTGACTTTC. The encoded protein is CASSQGEGPSSGANVLTF.

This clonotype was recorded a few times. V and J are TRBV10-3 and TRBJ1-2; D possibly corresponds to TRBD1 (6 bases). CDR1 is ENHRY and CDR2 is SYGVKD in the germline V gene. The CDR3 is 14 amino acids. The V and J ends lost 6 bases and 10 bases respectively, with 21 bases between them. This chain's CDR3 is CAIRETGTVQNYTF. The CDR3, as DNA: TGTGCCATCAGGGAAACAGGGACGGTCCAGAACTACACCTTC.

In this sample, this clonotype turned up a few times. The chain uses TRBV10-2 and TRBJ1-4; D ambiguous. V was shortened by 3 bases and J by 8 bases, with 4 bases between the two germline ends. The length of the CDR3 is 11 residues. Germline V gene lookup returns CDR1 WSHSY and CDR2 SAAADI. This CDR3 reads CASSDGEKLFF. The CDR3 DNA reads TGCGCCAGCAGTGATGGGGAAAAACTGTTTTTT.

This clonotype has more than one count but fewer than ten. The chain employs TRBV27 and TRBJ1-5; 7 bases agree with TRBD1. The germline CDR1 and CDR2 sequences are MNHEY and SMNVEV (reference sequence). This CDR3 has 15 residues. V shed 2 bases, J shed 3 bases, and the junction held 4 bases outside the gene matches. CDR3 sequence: CASSLGGQVNQPQHF. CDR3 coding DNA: TGTGCCAGCAGTTTAGGTGGACAGGTCAATCAGCCCCAGCATTTT.